The present T cell receptor beta chain was sequenced within a study of T cell responses to AZD1222 COVID-19 vaccine. About the study: Second doses at about 4 or about 12 weeks were pooled.

General observations from the study: Donors were chiefly white British, with a greater number of females, and clonal diversity was perhaps underestimated.

With respect to this clone: Its antigen remains unidentified.

Only in-frame clones appear in the TCRdb table, and some are missing; sequencing was by immunoSEQ multiplex PCR. In the table there are around 130,000 clones, 93% of which are singletons. V was shortened by 6 bases and J by 6 bases, with 9 bases between the two germline ends. The CDR3 covers 12 residues. Germline V gene lookup returns CDR1 MDHEN and CDR2 SYDVKM. The sample in question was peripheral blood, obtained on day 0 of AZD1222 vaccination. The chain employs TRBV28 and TRBJ1-5; D is undetermined. The origin of this receptor is an adult in good health. CDR3 sequence reads: CASRFYGQPQHF. For the CDR3, the DNA is TGTGCCAGCAGGTTTTACGGTCAGCCCCAGCATTTT.